Here is one TCR beta chain with its context. These data are taken from a study of immune characterization of retroperitoneal liposarcoma. One entry per CDR3 protein, called by TCRdb with MiXCR from the PCR reads. The profile shows approximately 9,400 distinct CDR3 sequences, around 30% of them singletons. The source material was tumor tissue. The TCR comes from a male donor with retroperitoneal liposarcoma.

The CDR3 nucleotides are TGTGCCAGTTCGGCAGGCAACGGGGTGGATGGCTACACCTTC. It translates to CASSAGNGVDGYTF. The rearrangement uses TRBV6-1 and TRBJ1-2; no clear D gene. The germline V gene encodes CDR1 MNHNS and CDR2 SASEGT. The CDR3 extends over 14 amino acids. V lost 9 bases to trimming and J lost 6 bases, with 20 bases between them.